Detailed here is one T cell receptor (beta chain). Its antigen is unknown. The CDR3 end is not reached by the read, which stops 3 residues before it; the germline J gene fills it in. The data belong to a study of Tregs in tolerant kidney transplant recipients. Overall study: The nonmyeloablative bone marrow transplants came from related graft donors, with transient mixed chimerism.

Study results and caveats: Findings come from small patient numbers and require larger validation. Expanding Tregs on activated donor B cells appeared to best identify donor-specific TCRbeta clones.

The protocol was immunoSEQ multiplex PCR, while the TCRdb copy is restricted to in-frame clones and leaves out a portion. The repertoire table contains under 35,000 clones. The germline V gene has CDR1 MNHEY and CDR2 SVGEGT. The V gene end was trimmed by 6 bases and the J gene end by 1 base; junction bases not matched to a gene: 7. The CDR3 contains 16 residues. This clonotype originated in a human donor who received a combined kidney and bone marrow transplant. This chain links TRBV6-2 or TRBV6-3 with TRBJ2-1; 9 nucleotides agree with TRBD2. The sequencing used CD8+ T cells from blood, collected before the transplant. The covered CDR3 bases are TGTGCCAGCAGGTCGATAGCGGGAGAATCCTACAATGAG. Its translation: CASRSIAGESYNE. The entire CDR3 sequence reads CASRSIAGESYNEQFF.